These T cell receptor beta chains were read from a single sample in a study of identical twins. TCRdb ran MiXCR on the 5' RACE reads and lists one entry per CDR3 protein. The profile shows roughly 220,000 distinct CDR3 sequences, over 5.5% of them singletons. This sample was shared with a second study, whose subject was T cells expressing NK-cell markers.

The sequenced sample consisted of CD8+ T cells sorted from blood. These receptors were taken from a woman younger than 30 in good health. The CDR3 runs from the conserved cysteine through the conserved F or W. A D gene is named only where the DNA matches it firmly. Rows give clone size only sometimes, using once, few, many, or a class for an expanded clone.

j_call clone_size d_call v_call cdr3_aa cdr3_nt
TRBJ2-5 few - TRBV7-9 CASSSGEQQETQYF TGTGCCAGCAGCTCGGGGGAACAACAAGAGACCCAGTACTTC
TRBJ2-5 few TRBD2 TRBV6-1 CASRGTSGGFQETQYF TGTGCCAGCAGGGGGACTAGCGGGGGGTTCCAAGAGACCCAGTACTTC
TRBJ2-1 many - TRBV12-5 CASGLGAQHNEQFF TGTGCTAGTGGTTTGGGGGCGCAACACAATGAGCAGTTCTTC
TRBJ2-5 - - TRBV6-5 CASSYSSGNQETQYF TGTGCCAGCAGTTACTCATCCGGAAACCAAGAGACCCAGTACTTC
TRBJ1-6 - - TRBV11-2 CASSLPTTDSSYNSPLHF TGTGCCAGCAGTTTACCCACGACGGATAGCTCCTATAATTCACCCCTCCACTTT
TRBJ2-1 - TRBD2 TRBV20-1 CSARGSGGNEQFF TGCAGTGCTAGGGGTTCCGGGGGGAATGAGCAGTTCTTC
TRBJ1-1 - - TRBV6-1 CASGEGAEAFF TGTGCCAGCGGGGAGGGGGCTGAAGCTTTCTTT
TRBJ2-1 many - TRBV7-9 CASSFPDSNEQFF TGTGCCAGCAGCTTCCCCGACTCCAATGAGCAGTTCTTC
TRBJ2-3 - TRBD2 TRBV9 CASSAGSGGTNTQYF TGTGCCAGCAGCGCGGGAAGCGGGGGTACAAATACGCAGTATTTT
TRBJ1-1 - TRBD1 TRBV18 CASSSRDRGFGNTEAFF TGTGCCAGCTCCTCCCGGGACAGGGGTTTTGGGAACACTGAAGCTTTCTTT
TRBJ1-2 few - TRBV3-1 CASSPGTADGYTF TGTGCCAGCAGCCCGGGGACTGCCGATGGCTACACCTTC
TRBJ2-3 - TRBD2 TRBV20-1 CSARSPNLAGVPDTQYF TGCAGTGCTAGATCCCCCAACCTAGCGGGAGTTCCAGATACGCAGTATTTT
TRBJ2-3 - - TRBV4-1 CASSQDPAPDTQYF TGCGCCAGCAGCCAAGATCCGGCCCCAGATACGCAGTATTTT
TRBJ2-6 - - TRBV12-3/TRBV12-4 CASSFETGHSGANVLTF TGTGCCAGCAGTTTCGAGACAGGACACTCTGGGGCCAACGTCCTGACTTTC
TRBJ2-5 many TRBD2 TRBV9 CASSDPSGGPEETQYF TGTGCCAGCAGCGATCCTAGCGGGGGGCCAGAAGAGACCCAGTACTTC
TRBJ2-3 - - TRBV9 CASSADEGDITDTQYF TGTGCCAGCAGCGCGGACGAGGGGGATATCACAGATACGCAGTATTTT
TRBJ1-1 few - TRBV11-2 CASSLDPADTEAFF TGTGCCAGCAGCTTAGATCCAGCTGACACTGAAGCTTTCTTT
TRBJ1-4 few - TRBV25-1 CASSEWGEKLFF TGTGCCAGCAGTGAATGGGGGGAAAAACTGTTTTTT
TRBJ1-1 many - TRBV10-3 CAISESLDTEAFF TGTGCCATCAGTGAGTCGTTGGACACTGAAGCTTTCTTT